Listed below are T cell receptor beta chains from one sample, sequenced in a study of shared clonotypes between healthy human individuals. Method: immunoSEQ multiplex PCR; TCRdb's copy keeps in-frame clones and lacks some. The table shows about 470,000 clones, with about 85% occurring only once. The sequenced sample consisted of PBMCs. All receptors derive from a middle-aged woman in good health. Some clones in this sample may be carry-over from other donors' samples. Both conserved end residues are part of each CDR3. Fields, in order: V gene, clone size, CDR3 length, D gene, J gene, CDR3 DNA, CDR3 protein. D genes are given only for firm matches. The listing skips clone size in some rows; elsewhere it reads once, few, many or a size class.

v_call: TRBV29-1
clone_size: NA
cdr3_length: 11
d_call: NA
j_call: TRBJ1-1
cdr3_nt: TGCAGCGCCCTGGGAGGGTCTGAAGCTTTCTTT
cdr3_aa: CSALGGSEAFF

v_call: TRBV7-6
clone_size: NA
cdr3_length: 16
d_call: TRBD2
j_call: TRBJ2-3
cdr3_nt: TGTGCCAGCAGCCCACTAGCGGGAGGGGTCACAGATACGCAGTATTTT
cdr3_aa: CASSPLAGGVTDTQYF

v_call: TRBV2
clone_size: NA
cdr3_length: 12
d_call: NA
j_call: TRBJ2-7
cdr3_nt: TGTGCCAGCCTAGCTAATGCCTACGAGCAGTACTTC
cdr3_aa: CASLANAYEQYF

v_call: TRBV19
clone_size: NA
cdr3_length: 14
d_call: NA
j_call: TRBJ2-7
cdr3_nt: TGTGCCAGTAGTATCGAGTCAGGAACCTACGAGCAGTACTTC
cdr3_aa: CASSIESGTYEQYF

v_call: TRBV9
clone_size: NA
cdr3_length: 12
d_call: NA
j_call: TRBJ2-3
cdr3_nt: TGTGCCAGCAGCGTAGATGGGACAATTAAGTATTTT
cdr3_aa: CASSVDGTIKYF

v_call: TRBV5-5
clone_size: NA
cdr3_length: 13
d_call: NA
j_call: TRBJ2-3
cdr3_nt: TGTGCCAGCAGCGAGGGACAAACAGATACGCAGTATTTT
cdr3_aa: CASSEGQTDTQYF

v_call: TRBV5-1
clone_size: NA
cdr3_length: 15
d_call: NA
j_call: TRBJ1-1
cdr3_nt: TGCGCCAGCAGCGCCGGAGCCGGAGGGAACACTGAAGCTTTCTTT
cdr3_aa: CASSAGAGGNTEAFF

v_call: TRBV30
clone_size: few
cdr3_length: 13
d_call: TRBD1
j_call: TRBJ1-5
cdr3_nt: TGTGCCTGGGGCCAGGGGGCCGATCAGCCCCAGCATTTT
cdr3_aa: CAWGQGADQPQHF

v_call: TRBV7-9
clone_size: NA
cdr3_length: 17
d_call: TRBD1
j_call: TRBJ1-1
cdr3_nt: TGTGCCAGCAGCCAACCGAGGGGACAGCTCTTTAACACTGAAGCTTTCTTT
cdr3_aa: CASSQPRGQLFNTEAFF

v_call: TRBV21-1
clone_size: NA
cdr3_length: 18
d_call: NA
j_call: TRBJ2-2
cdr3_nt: TGTGCCAGCAGCACCTTGATCGGACAGGCCCCAAACACCGGGGAGCTGTTTTTT
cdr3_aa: CASSTLIGQAPNTGELFF

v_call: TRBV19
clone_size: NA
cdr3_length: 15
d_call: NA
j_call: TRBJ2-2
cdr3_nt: TGTGCCAGTAGTCCCCGGGATGGTGGCGGCGGGGAGCTGTTTTTT
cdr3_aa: CASSPRDGGGGELFF

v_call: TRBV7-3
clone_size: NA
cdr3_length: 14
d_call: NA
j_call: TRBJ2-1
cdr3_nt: TGTGCCAGCAGCCAAAGCGGCTCCTACAATGAGCAGTTCTTC
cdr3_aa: CASSQSGSYNEQFF

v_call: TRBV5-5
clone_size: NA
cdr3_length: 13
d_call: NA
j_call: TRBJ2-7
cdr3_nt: TGTGCCAGCAGCTTAAGGGGTAACTACGAGCAGTACTTC
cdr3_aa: CASSLRGNYEQYF

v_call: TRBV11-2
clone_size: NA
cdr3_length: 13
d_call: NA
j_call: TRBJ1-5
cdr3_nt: TGTGCCAGCAGCTCTGACCGAGATCAGCCCCAGCATTTT
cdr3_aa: CASSSDRDQPQHF

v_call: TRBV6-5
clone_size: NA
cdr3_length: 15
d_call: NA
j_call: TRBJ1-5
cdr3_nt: TGTGCCAGCAGTTTAAAAGGGCAAAGCAATCAGCCCCAGCATTTT
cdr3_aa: CASSLKGQSNQPQHF

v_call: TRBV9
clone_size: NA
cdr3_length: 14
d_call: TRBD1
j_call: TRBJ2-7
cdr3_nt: TGTGCCAGCAGCCCTGGTCCAGGGGGTTACGAGCAGTACTTC
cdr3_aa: CASSPGPGGYEQYF

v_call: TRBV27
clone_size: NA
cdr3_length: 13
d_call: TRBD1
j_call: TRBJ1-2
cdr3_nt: TGTGCCAGCAGCTACAGGGGGGATAGTGGCTACACCTTC
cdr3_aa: CASSYRGDSGYTF

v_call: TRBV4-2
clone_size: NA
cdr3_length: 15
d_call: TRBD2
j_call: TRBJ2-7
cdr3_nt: TGTGCCAGCAGCCAAGGGGTAGTAGCGGGCAACGAGCAGTACTTC
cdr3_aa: CASSQGVVAGNEQYF

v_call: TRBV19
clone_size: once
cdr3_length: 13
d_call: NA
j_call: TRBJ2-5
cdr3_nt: TGTGCCAGTAGTATAGCTGAGGGAGAGACCCAGTACTTC
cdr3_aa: CASSIAEGETQYF

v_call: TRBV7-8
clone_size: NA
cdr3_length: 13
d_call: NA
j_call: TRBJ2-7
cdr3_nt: TGTGCCAGCAGCCGGAGAGGGGCCTACGAGCAGTACTTC
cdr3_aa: CASSRRGAYEQYF

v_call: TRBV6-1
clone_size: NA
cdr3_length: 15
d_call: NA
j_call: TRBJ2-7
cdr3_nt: TGTGCCAGCAGTGAAGCAGGGGGCGCGGGATACGAGCAGTACTTC
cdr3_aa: CASSEAGGAGYEQYF

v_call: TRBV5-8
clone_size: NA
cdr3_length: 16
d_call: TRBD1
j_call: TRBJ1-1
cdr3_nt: TGTGCCAGCAGCTTGAGTCTGGGGACAGGGAGGACTGAAGCTTTCTTT
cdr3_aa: CASSLSLGTGRTEAFF

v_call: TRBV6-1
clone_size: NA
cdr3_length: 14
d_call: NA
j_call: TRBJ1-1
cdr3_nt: TGTGCCAGCAGAGAGTGGTCGGGGGGGACTGAAGCTTTCTTT
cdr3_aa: CASREWSGGTEAFF

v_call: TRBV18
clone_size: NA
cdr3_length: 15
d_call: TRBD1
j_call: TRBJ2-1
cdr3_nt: TGTGCCAGCTCACCGACCGGGACAGGGAGCAATGAGCAGTTCTTC
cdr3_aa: CASSPTGTGSNEQFF

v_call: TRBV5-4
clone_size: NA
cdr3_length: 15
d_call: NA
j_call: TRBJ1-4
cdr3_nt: TGTGCCAGCAGCCGCGGGGGAACAACTAATGAAAAACTGTTTTTT
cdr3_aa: CASSRGGTTNEKLFF

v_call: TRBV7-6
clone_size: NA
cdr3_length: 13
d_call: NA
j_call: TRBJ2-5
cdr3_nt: TGTGCCAGCAGCTTAGCGGCAGAAGAGACCCAGTACTTC
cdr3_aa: CASSLAAEETQYF

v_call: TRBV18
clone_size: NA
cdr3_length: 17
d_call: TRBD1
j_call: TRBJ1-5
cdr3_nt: TGTGCCAGCTCACCCGGCCCACCCGGGACAGGGGGCGTTCAGCAGCATTTT
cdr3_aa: CASSPGPPGTGGVQQHF

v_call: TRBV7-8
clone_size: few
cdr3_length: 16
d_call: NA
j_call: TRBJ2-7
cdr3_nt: TGTGCCAGCAGCCCCCAGGGGAACGCAGGAGTATACGAGCAGTACTTC
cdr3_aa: CASSPQGNAGVYEQYF

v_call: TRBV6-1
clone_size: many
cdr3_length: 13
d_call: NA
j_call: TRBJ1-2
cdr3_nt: TGTGCCAGCAGGACGACAGATAACTATGGCTACACCTTC
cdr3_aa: CASRTTDNYGYTF

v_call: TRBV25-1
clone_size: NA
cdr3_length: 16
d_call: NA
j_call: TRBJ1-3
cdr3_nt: TGTGCCAGCAGTGAAGGGGGGGTCCAACCTGGAAACACCATATATTTT
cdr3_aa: CASSEGGVQPGNTIYF

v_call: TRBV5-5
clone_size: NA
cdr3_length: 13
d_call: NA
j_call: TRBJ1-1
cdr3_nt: TGTGCCAGCAGCATATGGGAAGTCGCTGAAGCTTTCTTT
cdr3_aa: CASSIWEVAEAFF

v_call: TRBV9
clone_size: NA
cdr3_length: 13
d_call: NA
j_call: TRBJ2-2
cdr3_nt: TGTGCCAGCAGCGTAGACCCTGCCGGGGAGCTGTTTTTT
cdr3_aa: CASSVDPAGELFF

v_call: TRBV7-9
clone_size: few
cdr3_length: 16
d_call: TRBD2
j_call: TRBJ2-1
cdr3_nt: TGTGCCAGCAGCCTTCCGGGACTAGCGGGAGGGGGTGAGCAGTTCTTC
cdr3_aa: CASSLPGLAGGGEQFF

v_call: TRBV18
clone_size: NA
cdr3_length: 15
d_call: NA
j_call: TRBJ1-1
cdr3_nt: TGTGCCAGCTCAGACCCCAGGGGATGGGGCACTGAAGCTTTCTTT
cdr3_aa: CASSDPRGWGTEAFF

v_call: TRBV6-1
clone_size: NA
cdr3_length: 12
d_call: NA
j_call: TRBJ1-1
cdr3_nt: TGTGCCAGCAGGCAAGGGGGCACTGAAGCTTTCTTT
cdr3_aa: CASRQGGTEAFF

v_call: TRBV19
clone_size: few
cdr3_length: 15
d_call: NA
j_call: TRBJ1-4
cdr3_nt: TGTGCCAGTAGTCTCGGACCCAGGGGCGGTGAAAAACTGTTTTTT
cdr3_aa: CASSLGPRGGEKLFF

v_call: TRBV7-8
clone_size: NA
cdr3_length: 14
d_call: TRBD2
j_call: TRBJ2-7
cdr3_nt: TGTGCCAGCAGCTTACGGGAGGGCCACTACGAGCAGTACTTC
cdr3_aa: CASSLREGHYEQYF

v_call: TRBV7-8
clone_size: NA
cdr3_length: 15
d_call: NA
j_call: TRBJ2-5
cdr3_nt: TGTGCCAGCAGCTTAGTTTTTTCAGTGGAAGAGACCCAGTACTTC
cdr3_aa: CASSLVFSVEETQYF

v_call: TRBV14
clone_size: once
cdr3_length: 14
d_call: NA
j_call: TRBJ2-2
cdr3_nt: TGTGCCAGCAGCAGGGGGCGGGGCACCGGGGAGCTGTTTTTT
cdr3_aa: CASSRGRGTGELFF

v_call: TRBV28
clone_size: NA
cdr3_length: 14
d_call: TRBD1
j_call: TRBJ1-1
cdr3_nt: TGTGCCAGCAGTTCCGGGACAGAGAACACTGAAGCTTTCTTT
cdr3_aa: CASSSGTENTEAFF

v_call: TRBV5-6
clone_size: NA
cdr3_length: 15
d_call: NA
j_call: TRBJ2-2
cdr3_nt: TGTGCCAGCAGCCCCCTTCAGCGGCACTCCGGGGAGCTGTTTTTT
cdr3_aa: CASSPLQRHSGELFF

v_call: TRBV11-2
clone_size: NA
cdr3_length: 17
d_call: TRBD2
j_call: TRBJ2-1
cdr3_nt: TGTGCCAGCAGCCCCACCGGGGCGGGAGGGACCTACAATGAGCAGTTCTTC
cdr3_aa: CASSPTGAGGTYNEQFF

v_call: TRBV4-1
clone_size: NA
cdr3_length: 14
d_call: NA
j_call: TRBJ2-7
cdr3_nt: TGCGCCAGCAGTCCCTTCGACAGTAACTACGAGCAGTACTTC
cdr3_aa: CASSPFDSNYEQYF

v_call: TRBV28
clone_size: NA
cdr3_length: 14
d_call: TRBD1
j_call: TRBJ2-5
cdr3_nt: TGTGCCAGCAGTACGACAGGGGTCCAAGAGACCCAGTACTTC
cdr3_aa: CASSTTGVQETQYF

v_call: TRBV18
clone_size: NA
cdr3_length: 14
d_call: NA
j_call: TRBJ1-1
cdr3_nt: TGTGCCAGCTCACAGACACAGACGAACACTGAAGCTTTCTTT
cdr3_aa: CASSQTQTNTEAFF

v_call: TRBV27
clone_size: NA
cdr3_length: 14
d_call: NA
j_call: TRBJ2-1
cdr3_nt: TGTGCCAGCCATACCGGTGGGCCCCACAATGAGCAGTTCTTC
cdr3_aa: CASHTGGPHNEQFF